This TCR beta chain was identified in a study of cytomegalovirus exposure and HLA in healthy donors. The PCR had 60 Vbeta and 13 Jbeta primers. The method was immunoSEQ multiplex PCR; TCRdb's version includes in-frame clones alone and lacks a portion of them. The table shows about 120,000 clones, with 81% occurring only once. About this clone: The antigen remains unidentified.

The V gene's germline CDR1 is WSHSY and CDR2 SAAADI. This CDR3 spans 15 amino acids. With 6 bases clipped from V and 0 bases from J, the junction kept 6 bases outside the gene matches. Study results and caveats: Fewer N-insertions (relative to the roughly 670-donor mean) were reportedly seen in an Asian-associated ancestry cluster in a later analysis. Among TCR beta chains, those listed as cytomegalovirus-associated numbered under 200.

The receptor's source is a woman aged 25 to 39 in good health and CMV-seronegative. Sequencing was performed on PBMCs. The V gene is TRBV10-2, the J gene TRBJ2-7; 9 positions agree with TRBD2. In DNA form, the CDR3 reads TGCGCCAGCAGGGTTAGCGGGAGCCCCTCCTACGAGCAGTACTTC. Encoded protein: CASRVSGSPSYEQYF.